A selection of T cell receptor beta chains follows, all from one sample in a study of T cell responses to AZD1222 COVID-19 vaccine. TCRdb keeps only in-frame clones here, not all; method: immunoSEQ multiplex PCR. Seen here are some 130,000 clones, 80% to 90% observed once, and the top ten hold over 1.5%. Sequencing used peripheral blood, obtained on day 0 of AZD1222 vaccination. These receptor sequences come from an adult in good health. The CDR3 runs from the conserved cysteine through the conserved F or W. The order of the fields is J gene, clone size, D gene, V gene, CDR3 DNA, CDR3 protein. The D gene is left open where the match is weak. The size of a clone is reported for some rows only, either as once, few or many, or as a class for expanded clones.

TRBJ1-2 NA TRBD1 TRBV30 TGTGCCTGGAAGACAGGGGCCGAAGTACGCTACACCTTC CAWKTGAEVRYTF
TRBJ1-1 NA TRBD1 TRBV5-1 TGCGCCAGCAGCTTGGGGGCGACAGGGGGACCGACTGAAGCTTTCTTT CASSLGATGGPTEAFF
TRBJ1-4 NA NA TRBV30 TGTGCCTGGAGTGAGGCAGATGAAAAACTGTTTTTT CAWSEADEKLFF
TRBJ1-1 NA NA TRBV3-1/TRBV3-2 TGTGCCAGCAGCTCCGGGACGTTGAACACTGAAGCTTTCTTT CASSSGTLNTEAFF
TRBJ1-5 NA NA TRBV28 TGTGCCAGCAGTTTTAGACAGATTGGGGCTAGCAATCAGCCCCAGCATTTT CASSFRQIGASNQPQHF
TRBJ2-3 NA NA TRBV7-3 TGTGCCAGCAGCTTAAGAGATATTGAGGATACGCAGTATTTT CASSLRDIEDTQYF
TRBJ1-2 NA NA TRBV19 TGTGCCAGTAGTATCCCGGGGCAGGTCAACTATGGCTACACCTTC CASSIPGQVNYGYTF
TRBJ2-7 NA NA TRBV6-1 TGTGCCAGCAGTGAGTCAAGTCCGAGAATTTACGAGCAGTACTTC CASSESSPRIYEQYF
TRBJ2-1 NA NA TRBV27 TGTGCCAGCACCTTCGGCAGGCAAAATGAGCAGTTCTTC CASTFGRQNEQFF
TRBJ2-7 once NA TRBV2 TGTGCCAGCAGTGAAGTGTTGGCCACGAACTACGAGCAGTACTTC CASSEVLATNYEQYF
TRBJ1-1 NA NA TRBV28 TGTGCCAGCAGCACCAATGCGTTGTCGACTAAAGCTTTCTTT CASSTNALSTKAFF
TRBJ2-7 once TRBD2 TRBV2 TGTGCCAGCAAGCGGGACTACGAGCAGTACTTC CASKRDYEQYF
TRBJ1-4 once NA TRBV6-6 TGTGCCAGCAGTTACTCGGCGGTGAATGAAAAACTGTTTTTT CASSYSAVNEKLFF
TRBJ1-1 NA TRBD1 TRBV5-1 TGCGCCAGCAGCTTGGACCACAGGGGAGGAACTGAAGCTTTCTTT CASSLDHRGGTEAFF
TRBJ1-4 NA NA TRBV5-1 TGCGCCAGCAGCACCGGGGGGGCCGACAATGAAAAACTGTTTTTT CASSTGGADNEKLFF
TRBJ2-3 NA TRBD2 TRBV11-2 TGTGCCAGCAGCTTAGTGTTGGCGGGGGGGCTCTCAGATACGCAGTATTTT CASSLVLAGGLSDTQYF